This T cell receptor (beta chain) comes out of a study of beta chain features in type 1 diabetes. The sequenced template was cDNA made from the entire isolated RNA. Assay: immunoSEQ multiplex PCR; the TCRdb copy retains only in-frame clones and omits some. The data show about 230,000 clones, under 20% seen once. Study-wide results and limits: All four CD4+ subsets of Type 1 diabetes patients contained TCRB CDR3s that were moderately but significantly shorter.

The CDR3 has 16 residues. The germline V gene encodes CDR1 SSHAT and CDR2 FNYEAQ (reference sequence). V shed 5 bases and J 6 bases; nucleotides not matched to a gene: 13. Worth noting for this clone: What it recognizes is unknown.

The material sequenced was naive CD4+ T cells from blood. The rearrangement uses TRBV7-7 and TRBJ2-1, with 7 bases that match TRBD2. This TCR came from a man under 40 with type 1 diabetes. The CDR3 DNA sequence: TGTGCCAGCAGCCCTAGCGGCGTAGCGGGCCCCAATGAGCAGTTCTTC. Translated, it gives CASSPSGVAGPNEQFF.